Given below is one T cell receptor beta chain in context. The sample originates from a study of Ad26.COV2.S vaccination and SARS-CoV-2 variants. TCRdb keeps only in-frame clones here, not all; method: immunoSEQ multiplex PCR. Among about 400,000 clones, around 87% were seen once, and the ten largest hold less than 4.5%. The treatment here: roughly 19 received Ad26.COV2.S at low or high dose, single or two shots; 5 received placebo; per-sample allocation not given. Each sample was drawn 63 days after the first injection (of vaccine or placebo). The germline CDR1 and CDR2 sequences are MNHEY and SVGEGT. Between the trimmed V and J ends, which lost 6 bases and 1 base, there was a span of 7 bases. The CDR3 covers 12 residues.

The TCR comes from a person between 18 and 59 years old who received the Ad26.COV2.S COVID-19 vaccine or a placebo. Specimen: peripheral blood, collected in a trial of Ad26.COV2.S vaccine versus placebo. The gene calls are TRBV6-2 or TRBV6-3 and TRBJ2-7; the D is unclear. The CDR3 protein is CASSRHSYEQYF. The CDR3 DNA reads TGTGCCAGCAGCCGACATTCCTACGAGCAGTACTTC.